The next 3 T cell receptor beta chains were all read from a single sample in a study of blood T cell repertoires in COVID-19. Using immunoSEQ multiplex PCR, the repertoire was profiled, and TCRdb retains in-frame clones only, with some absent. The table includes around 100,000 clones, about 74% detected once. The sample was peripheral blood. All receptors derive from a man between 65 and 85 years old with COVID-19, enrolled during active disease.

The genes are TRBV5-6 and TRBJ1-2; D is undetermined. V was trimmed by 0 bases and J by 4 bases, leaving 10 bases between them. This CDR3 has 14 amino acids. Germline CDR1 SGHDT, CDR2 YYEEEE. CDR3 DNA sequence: TGTGCCAGCAGCTTGGGACAAGCGGGCTATGGCTACACCTTC. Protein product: CASSLGQAGYGYTF.

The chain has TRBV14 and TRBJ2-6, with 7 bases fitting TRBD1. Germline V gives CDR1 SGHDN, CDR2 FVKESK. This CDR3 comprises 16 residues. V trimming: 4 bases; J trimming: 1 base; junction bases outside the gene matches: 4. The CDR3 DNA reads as TGTGCCAGCAGCCGCCTGGGACAGTCTGGGGCCAACGTCCTGACTTTC. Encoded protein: CASSRLGQSGANVLTF.

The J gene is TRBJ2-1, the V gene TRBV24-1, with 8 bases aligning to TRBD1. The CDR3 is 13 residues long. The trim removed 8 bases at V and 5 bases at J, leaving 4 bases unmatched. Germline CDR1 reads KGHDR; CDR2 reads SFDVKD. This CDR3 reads CATKGQGHNEQFF. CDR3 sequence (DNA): TGTGCCACCAAAGGACAGGGACACAATGAGCAGTTCTTC.